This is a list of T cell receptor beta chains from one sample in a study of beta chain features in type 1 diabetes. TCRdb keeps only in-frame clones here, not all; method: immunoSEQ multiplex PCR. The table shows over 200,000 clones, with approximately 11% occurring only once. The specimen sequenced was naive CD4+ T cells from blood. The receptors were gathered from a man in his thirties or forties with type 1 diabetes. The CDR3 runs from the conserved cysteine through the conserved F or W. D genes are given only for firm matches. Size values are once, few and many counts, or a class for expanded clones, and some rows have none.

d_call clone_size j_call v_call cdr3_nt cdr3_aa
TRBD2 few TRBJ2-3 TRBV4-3 TGCGCCAGCGCCCAGCGGGGGGCCCCAGATACGCAGTATTTT CASAQRGAPDTQYF
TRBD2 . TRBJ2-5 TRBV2 TGTGCCAGCAAATTACTAGCGGATCAAGAGACCCAGTACTTC CASKLLADQETQYF
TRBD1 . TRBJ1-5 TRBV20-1 TGCAGTGCCCAGGGGGATCAGCCCCAGCATTTT CSAQGDQPQHF
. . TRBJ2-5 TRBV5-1 TGCGCCAGCAGCCCCCACAGGTTAGAGACCCAGTACTTC CASSPHRLETQYF
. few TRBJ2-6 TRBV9 TGTGCCAGCAGCTTGACAGGCTCTGGGGCCAACGTCCTGACTTTC CASSLTGSGANVLTF
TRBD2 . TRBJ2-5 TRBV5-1 TGCGCCAGCAGCGGGACTAGCGGGGTATCTCAGACCCAGTACTTC CASSGTSGVSQTQYF
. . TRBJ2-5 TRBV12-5 TGTGCTAGTGTTGACGGGATGAAGTACCAAGAGACCCAGTACTTC CASVDGMKYQETQYF
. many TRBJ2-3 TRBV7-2 TGTGCCAGCAGCTTATCGTACAGGGCGGCTAGCACAGATACGCAGTATTTT CASSLSYRAASTDTQYF
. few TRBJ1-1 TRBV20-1 TGCAGTGCTAGTCTGGGAGATGAAGCTTTCTTT CSASLGDEAFF
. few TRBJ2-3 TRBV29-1 TGCAGCGGGGGAGATTACTTCTCCACAGATACGCAGTATTTT CSGGDYFSTDTQYF
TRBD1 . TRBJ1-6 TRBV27 TGTGCCAGCAGTTTGCCTAGACAGGGGGCGCGAAGGTCACCCCTCCACTTT CASSLPRQGARRSPLHF
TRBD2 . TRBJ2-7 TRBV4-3 TGCGCCAGCAGCCTACTAGCGGGGGACTCCTACGAGCAGTACTTC CASSLLAGDSYEQYF
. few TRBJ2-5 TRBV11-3 TGTGCCAGCAGCCCTGACTCGTACCAAGAGACCCAGTACTTC CASSPDSYQETQYF
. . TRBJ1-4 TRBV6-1 TGTGCCAGCAGTAGACAGCCTATTAGCGGTGAAAAACTGTTTTTT CASSRQPISGEKLFF
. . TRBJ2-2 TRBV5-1 TGCGCCAGCAAGTTGGGAGTCGGGTACGGGGAGCTGTTTTTT CASKLGVGYGELFF
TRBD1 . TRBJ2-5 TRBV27 TGTGCCAGCAGTAAAACCACAGGGGTGGCGACCCAGTACTTC CASSKTTGVATQYF
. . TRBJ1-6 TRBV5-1 TGCGCCAGCAGCCCTCAGGGGAACAATTCACCCCTCCACTTT CASSPQGNNSPLHF
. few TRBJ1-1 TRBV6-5 TGTGCCAGCAGTTATCGTGCAGGAAACACTGAAGCTTTCTTT CASSYRAGNTEAFF
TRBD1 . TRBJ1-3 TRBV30 TGTGCCTGGAGTGTAGAACGGGACAGGGGCGTATCAAGCTCTGGAAACACCATATATTTT CAWSVERDRGVSSSGNTIYF
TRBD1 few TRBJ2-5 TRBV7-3 TGTGCCAGCAGCCCCCGACAGGGAAGGCAAGAGACCCAGTACTTC CASSPRQGRQETQYF
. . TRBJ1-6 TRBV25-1 TGTGCCAGCAGTGAGCCCCCGGGTTCACCCCTCCACTTT CASSEPPGSPLHF
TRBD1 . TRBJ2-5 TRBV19 TGTGCCAGTAGTAGGACAACAGGGGCGTCCGCGGAGACCCAGTACTTC CASSRTTGASAETQYF
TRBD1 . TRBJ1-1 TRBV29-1 TGCAGCGTCTCGACAGGGATGAACACTGAAGCTTTCTTT CSVSTGMNTEAFF
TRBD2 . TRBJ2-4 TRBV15 TGTGCCACCCGGGGACTAGCGGAGGCCAAAAACATTCAGTACTTC CATRGLAEAKNIQYF
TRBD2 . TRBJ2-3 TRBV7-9 TGTGCCAGCAGCACCGGGACTAGCAGCACAGATACGCAGTATTTT CASSTGTSSTDTQYF
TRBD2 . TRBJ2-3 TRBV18 TGTGCCAGCTCACCAGGACTAGCGGGGACAGATACGCAGTATTTT CASSPGLAGTDTQYF
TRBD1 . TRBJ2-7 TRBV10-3 TGTGCCATCAGTCCCGGGACAGGGTTGTACGAGCAGTACTTC CAISPGTGLYEQYF
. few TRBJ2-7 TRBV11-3 TGTGCCAGCAGCTTGGGGCAGAAGATCTACGAGCAGTACTTC CASSLGQKIYEQYF
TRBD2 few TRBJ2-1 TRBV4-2 TGTGCCAGCAGGGGGTCTAGCGGGGGGGCAGGCAATGAGCAGTTCTTC CASRGSSGGAGNEQFF
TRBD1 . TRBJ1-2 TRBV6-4 TGTGCCAGCAGTGGCCGGGGACAGCCTGGCTACACCTTC CASSGRGQPGYTF
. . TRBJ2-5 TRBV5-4 TGTGCCAGCAGCTTGGTAGCGGACTACCAAGAGACCCAGTACTTC CASSLVADYQETQYF
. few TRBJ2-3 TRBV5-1 TGCGCCAGCAGCAGCCGGGACAACACAGATACGCAGTATTTT CASSSRDNTDTQYF
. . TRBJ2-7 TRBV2 TGTGCCAGCGGATCAGACAGCTACGAGCAGTACTTC CASGSDSYEQYF
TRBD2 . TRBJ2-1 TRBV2 TGTGCCAGCAGTGAAAACCCGGCTAGCGGGTTCTACAATGAGCAGTTCTTC CASSENPASGFYNEQFF
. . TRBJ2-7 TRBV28 TGTGCCATCGAGAGGGTCGACGCCTACGAGCAGTACTTC CAIERVDAYEQYF
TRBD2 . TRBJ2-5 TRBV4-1 TGCGCCAGCAGCCGGCAGGCGGGCGGGGAGGGGACCCAGTACTTC CASSRQAGGEGTQYF
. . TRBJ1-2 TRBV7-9 TGTGCCAGCAGCTTAGAGGACAGAAACTATGGCTACACCTTC CASSLEDRNYGYTF
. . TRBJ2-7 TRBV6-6 TGTGCCAGCAGTTACCCAGACAGCGCGAGCTCCTACGAGCAGTACTTC CASSYPDSASSYEQYF
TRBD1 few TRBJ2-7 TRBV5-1 TGCGCCAGCAGCGCCCGGACAGGGCCATACGAGCAGTACTTC CASSARTGPYEQYF
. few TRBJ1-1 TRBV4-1 TGCGCCAGCAGCCAAGGTACAGGGTGGATGAACACTGAAGCTTTCTTT CASSQGTGWMNTEAFF
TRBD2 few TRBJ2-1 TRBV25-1 TGTGCCAGCAGGATGACTAGCCGGAGGGAGCAGTTCTTC CASRMTSRREQFF
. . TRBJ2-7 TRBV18 TGTGCCAGCTCAAAGGGGCAGGGGACCTACGAGCAGTACTTC CASSKGQGTYEQYF